The following is a TCR beta chain sequence with its context. This record comes from a study of blood T cell repertoires in COVID-19. As for the study in general: COVID-19 samples collected from the United States, Italy and Spain covered acute and convalescent phases.

Authors' processing steps: Nucleated cell number was recorded as an estimate derived from reference gene primer amplification. Profiled with immunoSEQ multiplex PCR; TCRdb holds only in-frame clones, not every one. From that table come the V and J calls and clone size; the DNA was used to work out D and trimming. Altogether 110,000 to 150,000 clones are present, around nine tenths being singletons, with the ten largest covering around 4.5%. The CDR3 sequence is 14 residues long. V lost 0 bases and J lost 10, with 13 bases in between. The germline CDR1 and CDR2 sequences are GTSNPN and SVGIG (reference sequence).

Material for sequencing was peripheral blood. The chain combines TRBV30 with TRBJ1-6; D may be TRBD1 (5 bases). This clonotype was obtained from a woman between 35 and 50 years old with acute or convalescent COVID-19. The CDR3 sequence: CAWSVGQGRSPLHF. CDR3 coding DNA: TGTGCCTGGAGTGTGGGGCAGGGTAGGTCACCCCTCCACTTT. The whole variable domain, filled in from reference TRBV30 and TRBJ1-6, reads SQTIHQWPATLVQPVGSPLSLECTVEGTSNPNLYWYRQAAGRGLQLLFYSVGIGQISSEVPQNLSASRPQDRQFILSSKKLLLSDSGFYLCAWSVGQGRSPLHFGNGTRLTVT.